The 22 T cell receptor beta chains given below trace back to one sample, sequenced in a study of vaccination and CD4 T cells after COVID-19. These receptors' antigens are unknown. The treatment is: roughly nine-day PBMC culture with coronavirus spike peptide pools or control peptides (ViraFEST assay). Prior to the COVID-19 pandemic (2011-2018), the unexposed donor's CD4+ T cells were collected. Cultured CD4+ T cell DNA underwent sequencing with the Oncomine TCR Beta short-read assay. TCRdb re-called the PCR reads with MiXCR, one entry per CDR3 protein. The table lists more than 5,500 distinct CDR3 sequences, roughly 52% of them singletons, with around 54% in the top ten. Sequencing was carried out using CD4+ T cells from blood, cultured in vitro. The receptor set was obtained from a human donor in good health.

This clonotype appeared a single time. The V and J genes are TRBV6-2 or TRBV6-3 and TRBJ2-1; TRBD2 aligns across 14 bases. The V gene end was trimmed by 5 bases and the J gene end by 9 bases; junction bases not matched to a gene: 15. The CDR3 contains 18 residues. The germline CDR1 and CDR2 sequences are MNHEY and SVGEGT. CDR3: CASSSPRLAGGPGSEQFF. CDR3 DNA: TGTGCCAGCAGTAGCCCTCGACTAGCGGGGGGGCCCGGGAGTGAGCAGTTCTTC.

The chain links TRBV20-1 to TRBJ2-7; 11 bases map to TRBD2. This CDR3 contains 15 residues. The J segment lost 4 bases and the V segment lost 0 bases, leaving 5 bases of the junction unmatched. CDR1 and CDR2 from the germline V gene are DFQATT and SNEGSKA (reference sequence). Written as DNA, the CDR3 is TGCAGTGCTAGAGATTTGACTAGCGGGGCTTACGAGCAGTACTTC. Residues: CSARDLTSGAYEQYF.

Only a few counts were recorded for this clonotype. The chain combines TRBV7-2 with TRBJ1-5, with a weak D call TRBD1 (5 bases). This CDR3 comprises 14 residues. Germline V gene data show CDR1 as SGHTA and CDR2 as FQGNSA. V gave up 9 bases and J gave up 7 bases, with 19 bases separating them. The CDR3 DNA reads as TGTGCCAGTAGTTTCCGGGGGGTGGCCCAGCCCCAGCATTTT. As protein: CASSFRGVAQPQHF.

V gene TRBV6-5 combines with J gene TRBJ1-2; D unclear. The ends were cut back, 4 bases at V and 8 bases at J, with 20 bases in the middle. Germline V gene lookup returns CDR1 MNHEY and CDR2 SVGAGI. The CDR3 covers 15 residues. The CDR3 bases are TGTGCCAGCAGTTCGGAGGGCGGGGTGCTGGGCGGCTACACCTTC. As protein: CASSSEGGVLGGYTF.

Regarding this clonotype: The junction does not match germline at one end; this may be a read error. The V call is TRBV11-2, the J call TRBJ2-5; D gene unclear. CDR1 is SGHAT, CDR2 FQNNGV, per germline. The CDR3 runs 14 residues. The DNA for the CDR3 is TGTGCCAGCAACTTAGGTTGGGGTCAAGAGACCCAGTACTTC. Protein product: CASNLGWGQETQYF. Full variable domain (remainder filled in from reference TRBV11-2 and TRBJ2-5): EAGVAQSPRYKIIEKRQSVAFWCNPISGHATLYWYQQILGQGPKLLIQFQNNGVVDDSQLPKDRFSAERLKGVDSTLKIQPAKLEDSAVYLCASNLGWGQETQYFGPGTRLLVL.

The V and J genes are TRBV12-3 or TRBV12-4 and TRBJ1-1; 9 nucleotides align to TRBD1. J lost 1 base, V lost 3 bases, and 6 bases had no gene match. The CDR3 has 16 amino acids. Written as DNA, the CDR3 is TGTGCCAGCAGTTTTACAGGGGGCCTGGGGAACACTGAAGCTTTCTTT. Translated: CASSFTGGLGNTEAFF.

The V call is TRBV7-6, the J call TRBJ2-5; D possibly corresponds to TRBD1 (5 bases). The CDR3 totals 12 residues. CDR1 is SGHVS, CDR2 FNYEAQ, per germline. The V end lost 11 bases, the J end lost 5 bases, and 15 bases lay between the germline ends. CDR3 region: CASRGLVETQYF. CDR3 DNA sequence: TGTGCCTCAAGGGGCCTAGTGGAGACCCAGTACTTC.

This chain uses TRBV7-2 with TRBJ2-3; perhaps TRBD2 as D (6 bases). The germline CDR1 and CDR2 sequences are SGHTA and FQGNSA. The V end lost 8 bases, the J end lost 6 bases, and 12 bases lay between the germline ends. The CDR3 spans 12 residues. The CDR3, as DNA: TGTGCCAGCGTAGCGGCTTTCGATACGCAGTATTTT. It translates to CASVAAFDTQYF. The whole variable domain, filled in from reference TRBV7-2 and TRBJ2-3, reads GAGVSQSPSNKVTEKGKDVELRCDPISGHTALYWYRQSLGQGLEFLIYFQGNSAPDKSGLPSDRFSAERTGGSVSTLTIQRTQQEDSAVYLCASVAAFDTQYFGPGTRLTVL.

This clonotype was found a few times. V is TRBV20-1 and J is TRBJ1-2; tentative D call: TRBD1 (6 bases). This CDR3 region has 13 residues. Deletions cut 5 bases from V and 5 bases from J, with 15 bases between. The germline CDR1 and CDR2 sequences are DFQATT and SNEGSKA (reference sequence). The CDR3 region is CSAYRDTGYGYTF. The CDR3 bases are TGCAGTGCTTACCGGGACACAGGATATGGCTACACCTTC.

This clonotype showed up just a few times. The genes are TRBV10-1 and TRBJ2-2; 11 positions match TRBD2. The CDR3 is made up of 18 amino acids. Per germline, CDR1 WNHNN and CDR2 SYGVQD (reference sequence). V was pared by 3 bases and J by 7 bases, with 13 bases of the junction left unmatched. CDR3 nucleotides: TGCGCCAGCAGTGAACTAGCGGGGGCCCCGTCGACCGGCGGGGAGCTGTTTTTT. Its protein is CASSELAGAPSTGGELFF.

This chain uses TRBV5-8 with TRBJ2-5; D might be TRBD1 (6 bases). Germline CDR1 SGHTS, CDR2 YDEGEE. CDR3 length equals 15 residues. Trimming left V 5 bases short and J 5 bases short, with 19 bases between. The CDR3 loop is CASSSTITTGETQYF. Written as DNA, the CDR3 is TGTGCCAGCAGTTCCACGATTACTACAGGGGAGACCCAGTACTTC.

The V and J genes are TRBV5-1 and TRBJ1-1; TRBD1 matches 8 bases. The junction had 6 bases not matched to a gene; V was cut back by 0 bases and J by 5 bases. The V gene's germline CDR1 is SGHRS and CDR2 YFSETQ. This CDR3 region has 15 residues. CDR3: CASSLDGTGPTEAFF. CDR3 bases: TGCGCCAGCAGCTTGGACGGGACAGGTCCTACTGAAGCTTTCTTT.

V and J are TRBV7-9 and TRBJ1-3; maybe TRBD1 (6 bases). CDR1 SEHNR and CDR2 FQNEAQ come from the germline V gene (reference sequence). Trimming removed 5 bases from V and 3 bases from J, with 14 bases in between. The CDR3 length is 15 residues. CDR3 DNA: TGTGCCAGCAGCCTGGACAGTCCCCGTGGAAACACCATATATTTT. Translation gives CASSLDSPRGNTIYF.

The chain is built from TRBV2 and TRBJ2-1; 7 nucleotides agree with TRBD1. The germline V gene has CDR1 SNHLY and CDR2 FYNNEI. V was clipped by 8 bases and J by 9 bases; unmatched bases: 10. This CDR3 has 13 amino acids. The CDR3 nucleotides are TGTGCCAGCGCAGGTCAGCCAGGGGGTGAGCAGTTCTTC. Amino acids: CASAGQPGGEQFF.

In this sample, this clonotype turned up a few times. The gene calls are TRBV20-1 and TRBJ2-3; 7 positions match TRBD2. The length of the CDR3 is 14 residues. V lost 6 bases, J lost 4 bases, and 10 bases stayed unmatched. Per germline, CDR1 DFQATT and CDR2 SNEGSKA (reference sequence). CDR3 region: CSAVLGGGADTQYF. The CDR3 DNA reads TGCAGTGCCGTTCTCGGCGGGGGTGCAGATACGCAGTATTTT.

The rearrangement uses TRBV29-1 and TRBJ1-2, with D possibly matching TRBD1 (5 bases). The length of the CDR3 is 13 residues. Germline V lookup: CDR1 SQVTM, CDR2 ANQGSEA. V lost 7 bases and J 7 bases, leaving 19 bases between the germline ends. The CDR3 spells CSARVPPILGYTF. The CDR3 DNA follows: TGCAGCGCCAGGGTCCCACCAATTCTTGGCTACACCTTC.

The chain recombines TRBV20-1 with TRBJ2-7; 9 bases fit TRBD2. This CDR3 has 14 amino acids. V shed 6 bases and J 3 bases; nucleotides not matched to a gene: 9. Germline V lookup: CDR1 DFQATT, CDR2 SNEGSKA (reference sequence). The CDR3, as DNA: TGCAGTGCCTTCGTAGCGGGGGCAAACTACGAGCAGTACTTC. Translated: CSAFVAGANYEQYF.

This sequence joins TRBV19 and TRBJ2-5, with D perhaps TRBD2 (6 bases). Germline V CDR1 and CDR2: LNHDA, SQIVND (reference sequence). Deletions cut 1 base from V and 5 bases from J, with 8 bases between. The CDR3 has 13 residues. This CDR3 reads CASSIGGGETQYF. DNA for the CDR3: TGTGCCAGTAGTATAGGTGGGGGGGAGACCCAGTACTTC.

This clonotype was observed a handful of times. This chain links TRBV7-2 with TRBJ1-3, with 8 bases identical to TRBD1. Germline assignment: CDR1 SGHTA and CDR2 FQGNSA. The CDR3 loop spans 16 amino acids. V lost 4 bases, J lost 2 bases, and 7 bases stayed unmatched. CDR3 coding DNA: TGTGCCAGCAGCTCGGGACAGGTCGACCCTGGAAACACCATATATTTT. This codes for CASSSGQVDPGNTIYF.

The chain joins TRBV6-5 to TRBJ1-2; D gene ambiguous. The CDR3 is 13 residues long. Trimming removed 2 bases at V and 0 bases at J, with 4 bases between. The germline V gene encodes CDR1 MNHEY and CDR2 SVGAGI. The CDR3 bases are TGTGCCAGCAGTTACGGGACTAACTATGGCTACACCTTC. The encoded protein is CASSYGTNYGYTF.

The rearrangement joins TRBV7-9 to TRBJ2-1; maybe TRBD2 (5 bases). The CDR3 runs to 13 residues. Germline CDR1 SEHNR, CDR2 FQNEAQ (reference sequence). Trimming removed 4 bases from V and 6 bases from J, with 10 bases in between. The CDR3 DNA sequence: TGTGCCAGCAGCTCTAAGGACTCCAATGAGCAGTTCTTC. This sequence encodes CASSSKDSNEQFF.

V and J are TRBV30 and TRBJ1-2; D unresolved. CDR1 and CDR2 from the germline V gene are GTSNPN and SVGIG (reference sequence). This CDR3 contains 14 residues. With 6 bases removed from V and 2 bases from J, the gap between germline ends came to 16 bases. CDR3 residues: CACNPWQANYGYTF. In DNA, the CDR3 is TGTGCCTGCAACCCCTGGCAGGCCAACTATGGCTACACCTTC.